A selection of T cell receptor beta chains follows, all from one sample in a study of T-cell memory formation after mild COVID-19. From the 5' RACE reads, TCRdb called clonotypes with MiXCR, one entry per CDR3 protein. The sample includes a few hundred thousand distinct CDR3 sequences, less than 20% of them seen just once. Material for sequencing was PBMCs or a T cell subset sorted from them (not recorded which). The receptor source for this set is a man younger than 30 who had mild COVID-19 (a few samples of this study predate the infection). Cell type and time point are not known. CDR3s leave out the opening cysteine and the closing phenylalanine or tryptophan. The order of the fields is V gene, J gene, D gene, CDR3 protein. The D gene is left open where the match is weak.

TRBV4-1	TRBJ2-5	NA	ASSQEGVPARETQY
TRBV7-8	TRBJ2-2	TRBD1	ASSLDRTGGTANTGELF
TRBV12-3/TRBV12-4	TRBJ2-5	NA	ASNPGEQETQY
TRBV12-3/TRBV12-4	TRBJ2-1	NA	ASSLWRMWGEQF
TRBV28	TRBJ1-6	NA	ASSLGPPRVVNSPLH
TRBV28	TRBJ2-1	TRBD2	ASSFPTSARPWDEQF
TRBV7-9	TRBJ2-5	NA	ASSEGWVQETQY
TRBV4-3	TRBJ2-3	TRBD2	ASSTLAGSTDTQY
TRBV7-6	TRBJ1-3	NA	ASTSGTRDTIY
TRBV20-1	TRBJ2-7	TRBD2	SARLAGRPPEKY
TRBV4-2	TRBJ2-5	NA	ASSLSSAGPQETQY
TRBV5-1	TRBJ1-1	TRBD1	ASSLQPTGDTEAF
TRBV12-3/TRBV12-4	TRBJ2-3	NA	ASSSRADTQY
TRBV5-1	TRBJ2-5	NA	ASSLWETQY
TRBV28	TRBJ2-3	TRBD2	AWSTWDLAGGPDTQY
TRBV7-9	TRBJ2-1	NA	ASTSGLVDNEQF